This entry concerns a single T cell receptor beta chain. Its antigen remains unidentified. Primers included in the PCR were 60 Vbeta and 13 Jbeta primers. Libraries were prepared by immunoSEQ multiplex PCR; TCRdb keeps only in-frame clonotypes and omits some of them. The sample carries hundreds of thousands of clones, over 60% recorded once. This entry comes from a study of cytomegalovirus exposure and HLA in healthy donors. Study background: Of all 400 or so donors who were genotyped, roughly 85% belonged to the Caucasian-associated ancestry cluster. Whole-study results and caveats: According to the study, 160 or so TCR beta chains were cytomegalovirus-associated.

The CDR3 consists of 14 residues. CDR1 is ENHRY, CDR2 SYGVKD, per germline. Unmatched junction bases numbered 10, after V lost 8 bases and J lost 4 bases. The chain is built from TRBV10-3 and TRBJ2-7, with 8 bases that match TRBD1. Sample: PBMCs. This sequence originates from a male donor in good health and CMV-seronegative. CDR3 sequence: CAIADADRVYEQYF. The CDR3 nucleotides read TGTGCCATCGCCGACGCGGACAGGGTGTACGAGCAGTACTTC.